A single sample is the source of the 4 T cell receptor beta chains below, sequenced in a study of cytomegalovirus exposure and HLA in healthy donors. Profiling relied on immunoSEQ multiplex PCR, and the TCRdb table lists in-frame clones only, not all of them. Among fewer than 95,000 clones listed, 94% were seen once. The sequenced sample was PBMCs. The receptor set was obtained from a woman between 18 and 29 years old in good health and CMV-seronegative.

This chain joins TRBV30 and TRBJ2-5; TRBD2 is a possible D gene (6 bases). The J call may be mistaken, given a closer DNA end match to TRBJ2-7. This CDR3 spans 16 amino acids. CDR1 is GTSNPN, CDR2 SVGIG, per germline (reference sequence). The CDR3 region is CAWSVLQGRQGGEQYF. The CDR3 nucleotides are TGTGCCTGGAGTGTACTTCAGGGTAGGCAGGGAGGCGAGCAGTACTTC.

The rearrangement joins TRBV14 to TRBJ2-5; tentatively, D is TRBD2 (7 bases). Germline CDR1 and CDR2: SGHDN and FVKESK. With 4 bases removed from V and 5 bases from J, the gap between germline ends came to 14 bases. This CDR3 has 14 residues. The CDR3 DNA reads TGTGCCAGCAGCCGGCGGGGGAGGGGGGAGACCCAGTACTTC. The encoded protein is CASSRRGRGETQYF.

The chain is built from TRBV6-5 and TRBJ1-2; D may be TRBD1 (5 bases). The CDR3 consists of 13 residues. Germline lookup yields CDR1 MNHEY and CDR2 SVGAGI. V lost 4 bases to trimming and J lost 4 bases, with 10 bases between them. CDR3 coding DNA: TGTGCCAGCAGTTCATCGGGGGGCTATGGCTACACCTTC. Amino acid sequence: CASSSSGGYGYTF.

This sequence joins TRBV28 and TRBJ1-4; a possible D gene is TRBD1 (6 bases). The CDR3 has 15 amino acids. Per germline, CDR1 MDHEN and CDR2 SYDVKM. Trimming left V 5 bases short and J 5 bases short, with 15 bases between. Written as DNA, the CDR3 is TGTGCCAGCAGTGCCTACAGGGATCTAAATGAAAAACTGTTTTTT. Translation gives CASSAYRDLNEKLFF.